This T cell receptor beta chain stems from a study of blood T cell repertoires in COVID-19. The protocol was immunoSEQ multiplex PCR, while the TCRdb copy is restricted to in-frame clones and leaves out a portion. Among 200,000 to 300,000 clones listed, roughly 88% were seen once. Per germline, CDR1 SGHNT and CDR2 YYREEE (reference sequence). There are 15 residues in the CDR3. Trimming cost V 2 bases and J 4 bases; bases outside gene matches: 7. Adults between roughly 18 and 90 years of age took part from 20 to 25 US areas. Cohort assignment relied on participant-reported clinical history. A COVID-19 case had been met by exposed participants during the 2 weeks before study entry.

The chain is built from TRBV5-4 and TRBJ2-7; 9 bases are a match to TRBD1. The sequenced material came from PBMCs or T cells enriched from blood (not recorded which). This sequence originates from a woman aged 40 to 49 who had been exposed to COVID-19. For the CDR3, the DNA is TGTGCCAGCAGCTTCGGACAGGGGAGGTGGTACGAGCAGTACTTC. Its translation: CASSFGQGRWYEQYF.